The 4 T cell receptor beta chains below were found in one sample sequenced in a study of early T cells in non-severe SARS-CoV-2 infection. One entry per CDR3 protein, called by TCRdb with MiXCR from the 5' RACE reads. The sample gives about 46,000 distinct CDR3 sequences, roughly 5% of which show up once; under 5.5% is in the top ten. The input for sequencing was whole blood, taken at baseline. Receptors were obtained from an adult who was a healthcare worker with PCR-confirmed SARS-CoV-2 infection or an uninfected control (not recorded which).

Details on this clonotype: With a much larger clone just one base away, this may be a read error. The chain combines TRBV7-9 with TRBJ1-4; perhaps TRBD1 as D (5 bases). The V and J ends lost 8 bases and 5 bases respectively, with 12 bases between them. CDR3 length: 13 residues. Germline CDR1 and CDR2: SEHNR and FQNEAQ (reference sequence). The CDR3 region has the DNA TGTGCCAGCGCGGGACCGCGAAATGAAAAACTGTTTTTT. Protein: CASAGPRNEKLFF.

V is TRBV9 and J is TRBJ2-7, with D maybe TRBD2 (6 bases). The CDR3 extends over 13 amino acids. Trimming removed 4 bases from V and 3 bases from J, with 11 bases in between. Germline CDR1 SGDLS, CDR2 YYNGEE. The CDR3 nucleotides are TGTGCCAGCAGCCCCCGGGACTTCTACGAGCAGTACTTC. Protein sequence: CASSPRDFYEQYF.

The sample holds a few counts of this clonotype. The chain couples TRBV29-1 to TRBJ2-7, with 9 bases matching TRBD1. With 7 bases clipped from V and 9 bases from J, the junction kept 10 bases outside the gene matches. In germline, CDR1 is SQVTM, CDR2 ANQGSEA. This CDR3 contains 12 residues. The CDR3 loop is CSGEDRGVGQYF. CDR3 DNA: TGCAGCGGAGAGGACAGGGGCGTCGGGCAGTACTTC.

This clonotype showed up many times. CDR3 residues: CASSQMGGRTEAFF. The CDR3 nucleotides read TGTGCCAGCAGCCAGATGGGGGGTCGCACTGAAGCTTTCTTT. The J gene is TRBJ1-1, the V gene TRBV9; a possible D gene is TRBD1 (5 bases). The germline V and J ends were trimmed by 4 bases and 4 bases, with 14 bases remaining between them. CDR1 and CDR2 from the germline V gene are SGDLS and YYNGEE. This CDR3 is built from 14 residues.